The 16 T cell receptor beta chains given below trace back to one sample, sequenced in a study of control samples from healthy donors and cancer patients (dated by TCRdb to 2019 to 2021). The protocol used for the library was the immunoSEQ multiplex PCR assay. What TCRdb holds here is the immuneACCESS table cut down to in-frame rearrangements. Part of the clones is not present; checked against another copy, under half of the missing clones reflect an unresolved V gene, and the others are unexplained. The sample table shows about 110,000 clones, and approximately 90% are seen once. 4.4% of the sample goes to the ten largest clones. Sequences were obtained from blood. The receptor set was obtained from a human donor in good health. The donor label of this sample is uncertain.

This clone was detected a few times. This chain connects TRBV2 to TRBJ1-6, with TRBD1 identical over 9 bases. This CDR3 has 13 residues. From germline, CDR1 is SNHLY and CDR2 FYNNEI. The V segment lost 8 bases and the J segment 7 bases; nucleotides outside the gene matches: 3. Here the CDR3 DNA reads TGTGCCAGCCTTGGACAGGGGAATTCACCCCTCCACTTT. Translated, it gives CASLGQGNSPLHF.

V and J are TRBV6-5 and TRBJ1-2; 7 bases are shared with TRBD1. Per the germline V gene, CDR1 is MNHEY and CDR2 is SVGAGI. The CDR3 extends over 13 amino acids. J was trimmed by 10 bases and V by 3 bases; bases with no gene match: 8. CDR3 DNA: TGTGCCAGCAGTTATGGACGACAGGGAAACTACACCTTC. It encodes CASSYGRQGNYTF.

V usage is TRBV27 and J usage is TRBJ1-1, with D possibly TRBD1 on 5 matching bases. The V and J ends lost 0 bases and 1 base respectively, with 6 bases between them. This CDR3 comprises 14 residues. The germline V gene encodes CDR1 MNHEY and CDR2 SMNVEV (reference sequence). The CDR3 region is CASSLSGANTEAFF. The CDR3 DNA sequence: TGTGCCAGCAGTTTATCTGGGGCGAACACTGAAGCTTTCTTT.

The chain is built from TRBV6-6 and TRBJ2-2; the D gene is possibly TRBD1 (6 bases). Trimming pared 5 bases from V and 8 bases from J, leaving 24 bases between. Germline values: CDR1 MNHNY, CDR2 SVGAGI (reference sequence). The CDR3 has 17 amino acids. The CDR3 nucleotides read TGTGCCAGCAGTCCGCGCCCCGGGACAATAGGACCGGGGGAGCTGTTTTTT. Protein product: CASSPRPGTIGPGELFF.

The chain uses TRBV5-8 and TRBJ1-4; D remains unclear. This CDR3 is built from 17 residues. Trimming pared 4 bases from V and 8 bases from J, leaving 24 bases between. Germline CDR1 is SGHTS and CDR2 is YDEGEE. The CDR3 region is CASSKLIVLGIQEKLFF. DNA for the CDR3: TGTGCCAGCAGCAAATTAATCGTGTTGGGGATACAAGAAAAACTGTTTTTT.

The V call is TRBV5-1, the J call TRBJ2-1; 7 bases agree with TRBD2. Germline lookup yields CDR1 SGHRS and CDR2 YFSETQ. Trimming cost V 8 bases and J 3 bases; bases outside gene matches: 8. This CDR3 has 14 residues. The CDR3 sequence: CASKLGTNYNEQFF. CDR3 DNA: TGCGCCAGTAAACTTGGGACTAACTACAATGAGCAGTTCTTC.

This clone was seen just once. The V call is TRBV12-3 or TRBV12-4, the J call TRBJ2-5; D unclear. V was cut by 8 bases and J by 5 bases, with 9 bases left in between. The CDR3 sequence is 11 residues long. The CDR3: CASSRAETQYF. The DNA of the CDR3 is TGTGCCAGCTCGCGCGCGGAGACCCAGTACTTC.

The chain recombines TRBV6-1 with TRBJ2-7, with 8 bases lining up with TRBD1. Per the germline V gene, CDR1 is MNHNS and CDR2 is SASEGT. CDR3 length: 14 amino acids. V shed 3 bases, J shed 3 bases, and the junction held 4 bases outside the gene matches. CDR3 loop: CASSDSRGLYEQYF. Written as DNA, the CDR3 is TGTGCCAGCAGTGATTCCAGGGGGCTCTACGAGCAGTACTTC.

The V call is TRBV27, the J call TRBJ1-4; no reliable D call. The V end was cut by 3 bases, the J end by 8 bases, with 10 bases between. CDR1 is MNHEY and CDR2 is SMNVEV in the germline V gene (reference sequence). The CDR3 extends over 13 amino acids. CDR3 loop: CASSFINREKLFF. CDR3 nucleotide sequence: TGTGCCAGCAGTTTTATAAACCGCGAAAAACTGTTTTTT. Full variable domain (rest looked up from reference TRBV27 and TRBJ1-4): EAQVTQNPRYLITVTGKKLTVTCSQNMNHEYMSWYRQDPGLGLRQIYYSMNVEVTDKGDVPEGYKVSRKEKRNFPLILESPSPNQTSLYFCASSFINREKLFFGSGTQLSVL.

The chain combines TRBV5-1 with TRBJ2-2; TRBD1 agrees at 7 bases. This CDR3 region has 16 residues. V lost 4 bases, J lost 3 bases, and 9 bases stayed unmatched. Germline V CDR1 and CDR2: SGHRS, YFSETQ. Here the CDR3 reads CASSPRDSVYTGELFF. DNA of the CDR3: TGCGCCAGCAGCCCCCGGGACAGCGTCTACACCGGGGAGCTGTTTTTT.

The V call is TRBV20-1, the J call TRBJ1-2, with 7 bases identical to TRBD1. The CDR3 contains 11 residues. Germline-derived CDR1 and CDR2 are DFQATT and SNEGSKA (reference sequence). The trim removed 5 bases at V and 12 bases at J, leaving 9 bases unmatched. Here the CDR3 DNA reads TGCAGTGCTCCCTCACAGGGGAAGGACACCTTC. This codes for CSAPSQGKDTF.

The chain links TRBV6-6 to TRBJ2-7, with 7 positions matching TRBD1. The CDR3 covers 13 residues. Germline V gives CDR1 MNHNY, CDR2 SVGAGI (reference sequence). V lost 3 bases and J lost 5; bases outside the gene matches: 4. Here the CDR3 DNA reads TGTGCCAGCAGTTATAGAGGGGGCGACGAGCAGTACTTC. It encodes CASSYRGGDEQYF.

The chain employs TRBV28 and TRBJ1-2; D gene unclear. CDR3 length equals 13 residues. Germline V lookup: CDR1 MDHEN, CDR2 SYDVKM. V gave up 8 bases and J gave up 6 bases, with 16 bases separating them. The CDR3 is CASSWVSPDGYTF. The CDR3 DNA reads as TGTGCCAGCTCGTGGGTGAGCCCCGATGGCTACACCTTC.

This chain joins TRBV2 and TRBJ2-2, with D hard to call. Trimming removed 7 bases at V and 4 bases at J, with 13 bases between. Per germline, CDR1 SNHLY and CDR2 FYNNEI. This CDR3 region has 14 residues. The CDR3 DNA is TGTGCCAGCATGAAGGACCGCATCACCGGGGAGCTGTTTTTT. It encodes CASMKDRITGELFF.

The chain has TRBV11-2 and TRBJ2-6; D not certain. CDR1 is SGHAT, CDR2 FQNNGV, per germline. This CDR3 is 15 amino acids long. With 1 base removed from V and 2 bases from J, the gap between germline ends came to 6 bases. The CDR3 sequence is CASSLGTTGANVLTF. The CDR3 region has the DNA TGTGCCAGCAGCTTAGGAACAACTGGGGCCAACGTCCTGACTTTC.

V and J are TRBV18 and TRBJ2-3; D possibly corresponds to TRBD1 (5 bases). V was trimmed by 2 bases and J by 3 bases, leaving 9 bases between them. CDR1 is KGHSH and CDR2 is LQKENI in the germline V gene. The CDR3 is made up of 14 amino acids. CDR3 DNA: TGTGCCAGCTCACCAGGGGCAGGGACAGATACGCAGTATTTT. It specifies CASSPGAGTDTQYF.